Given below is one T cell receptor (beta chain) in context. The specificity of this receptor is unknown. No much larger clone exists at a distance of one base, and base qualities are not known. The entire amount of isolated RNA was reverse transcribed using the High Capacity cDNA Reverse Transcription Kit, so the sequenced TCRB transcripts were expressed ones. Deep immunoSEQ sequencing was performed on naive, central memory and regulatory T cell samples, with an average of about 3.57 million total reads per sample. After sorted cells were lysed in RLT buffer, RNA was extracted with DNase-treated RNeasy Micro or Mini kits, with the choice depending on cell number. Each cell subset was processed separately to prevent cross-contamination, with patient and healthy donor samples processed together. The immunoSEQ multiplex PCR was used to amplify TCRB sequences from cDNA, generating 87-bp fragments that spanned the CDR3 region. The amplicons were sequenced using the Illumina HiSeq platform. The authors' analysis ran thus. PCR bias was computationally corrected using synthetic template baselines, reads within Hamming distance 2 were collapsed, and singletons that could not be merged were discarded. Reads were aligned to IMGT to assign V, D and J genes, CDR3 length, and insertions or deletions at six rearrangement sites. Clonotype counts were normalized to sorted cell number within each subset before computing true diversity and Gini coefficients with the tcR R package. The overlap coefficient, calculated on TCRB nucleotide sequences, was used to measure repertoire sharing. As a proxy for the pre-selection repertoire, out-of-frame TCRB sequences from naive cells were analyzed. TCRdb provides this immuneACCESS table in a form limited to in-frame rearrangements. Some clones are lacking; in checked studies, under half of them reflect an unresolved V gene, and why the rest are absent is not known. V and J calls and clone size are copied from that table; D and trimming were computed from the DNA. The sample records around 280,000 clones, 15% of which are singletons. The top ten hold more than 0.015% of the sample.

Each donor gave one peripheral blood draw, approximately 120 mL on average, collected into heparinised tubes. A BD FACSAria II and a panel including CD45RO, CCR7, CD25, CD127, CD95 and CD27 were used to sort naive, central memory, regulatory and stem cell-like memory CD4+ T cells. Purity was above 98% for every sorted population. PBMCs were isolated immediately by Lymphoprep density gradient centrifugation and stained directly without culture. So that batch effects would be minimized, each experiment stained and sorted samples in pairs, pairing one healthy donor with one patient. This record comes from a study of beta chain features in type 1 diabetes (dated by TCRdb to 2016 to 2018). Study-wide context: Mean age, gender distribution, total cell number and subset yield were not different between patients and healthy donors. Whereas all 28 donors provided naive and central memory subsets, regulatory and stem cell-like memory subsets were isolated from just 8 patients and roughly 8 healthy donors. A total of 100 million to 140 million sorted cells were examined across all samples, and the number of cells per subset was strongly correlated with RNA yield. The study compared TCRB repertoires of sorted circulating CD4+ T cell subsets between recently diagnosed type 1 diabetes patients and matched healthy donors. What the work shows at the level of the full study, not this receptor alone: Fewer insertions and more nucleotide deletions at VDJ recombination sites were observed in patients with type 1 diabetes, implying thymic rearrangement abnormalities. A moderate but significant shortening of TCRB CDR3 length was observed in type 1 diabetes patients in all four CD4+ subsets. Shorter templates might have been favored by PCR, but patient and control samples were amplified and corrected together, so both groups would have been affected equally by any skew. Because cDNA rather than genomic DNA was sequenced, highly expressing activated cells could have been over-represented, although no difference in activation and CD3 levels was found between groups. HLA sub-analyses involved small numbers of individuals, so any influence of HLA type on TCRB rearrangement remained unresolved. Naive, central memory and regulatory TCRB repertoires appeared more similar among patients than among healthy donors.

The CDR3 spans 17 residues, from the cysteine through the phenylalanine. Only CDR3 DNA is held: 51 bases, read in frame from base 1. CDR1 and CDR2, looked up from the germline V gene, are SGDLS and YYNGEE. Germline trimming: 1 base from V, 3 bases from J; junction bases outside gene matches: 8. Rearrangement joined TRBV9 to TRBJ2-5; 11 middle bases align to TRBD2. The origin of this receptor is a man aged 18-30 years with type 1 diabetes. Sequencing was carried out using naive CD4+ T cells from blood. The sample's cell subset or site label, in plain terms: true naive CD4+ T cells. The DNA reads TGTGCCAGCAGCGTACCGTCCCTAGCGGGGGGAGAAGAGACCCAGTACTTC. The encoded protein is CASSVPSLAGGEETQYF.